This T cell receptor beta chain is drawn from a study of vaccination effects on CD4 cells after COVID-19 (dated by TCRdb to the early 2020s). General notes on the study: The ViraFEST assay stimulated PBMC with viral peptide pools and then used TCR sequencing to identify antigen-specific CD4+ T cell clonotypes by expansion. Two doses of either the BNT162b2 or the mRNA-1273 mRNA SARS-CoV-2 vaccine were administered to participants. In a couple of convalescent patients, pre-vaccine samples were collected 16 days and one week ahead of the first dose, 142 and 148 days after COVID-19 diagnosis. Fewer than 2.5 million PBMC per well were cultured in IMDM with about 4.8% human AB serum, 8 to 10 IU/ml IL-2 and gentamicin, plus 10 ug/ml peptides. In both COVID-19 convalescent patients and infection-naive vaccine recipients, the study compared SARS-CoV-2 spike-specific CD4+ TCR repertoires from before mRNA vaccination with those from after it. Altogether, approximately 10 COVID-19 convalescent patients and several SARS-CoV-2-naive healthy vaccine recipients made up the full study. Cultures from other donors in the study were sequenced with the Oncomine TCR Beta short-read assay on an Illumina iSeq 100.

Library preparation used the immunoSEQ multiplex PCR assay. DNA from the CD4+ T cells that had been cultured and isolated underwent TCR beta CDR3 sequencing. The authors' pipeline ran thus. Non-productive TCR sequences were removed, reads were trimmed to the CDR3 region, and CDR3s of at least 7 amino acids were retained. The MANAFEST web app was used to pick out antigen-specific clonotypes by comparing their expansion in peptide wells with that in reference cultures. To count as positive, a clone had to show expansion at FDR<0.05 compared with the reference and with all other wells, an odds ratio above 5, and a frequency above 0.1% in two replicate wells. Cross-reactive clonotypes were defined as significantly expanded in SARS-CoV-2 spike wells and in at least one common cold coronavirus spike condition. CDR3 similarity was assessed by Levenshtein distance with the stringdist R package, and unrooted trees were built with ape in R 3.6.1. The source is immuneACCESS, and TCRdb retained only in-frame sequences with V and J called. Part of the clones is not carried over; for the studies checked, unresolved V genes explain less than half of this, and the remainder is unexplained. For V, J and clone size, that table is used; D and trimming come from the DNA. The sample table contains approximately 47,000 clones; only one count was recorded for 76% of them. Jointly, the top ten make up approximately 10% of the sample.

The V end loses 4 bases and the J end loses 3 bases, and a stretch of 10 bases separates them. Reading from cysteine to phenylalanine, the CDR3 counts 14 amino acids. The entry retains the CDR3 DNA only, 42 bases that are in frame from base 1. CDR1 and CDR2, looked up from the germline V gene, are SGHAT and FQNNGV. Results the study describes overall, beyond this receptor: Limitations of the study were the small number of convalescent patients and the absence of early post-infection timepoints. For convalescent patients, new clones induced by the vaccine made up most of the post-vaccine spike-reactive repertoire, and these new clones were largely distinct from the clones induced by infection. Both infection-induced and vaccine-induced clones contracted markedly at late post-vaccination timepoints, which is consistent with waning T cell responses.

Concerning this clone itself: Its specific antigen is unknown. No per-base quality is available; no much larger clone lies one base away.

After about 9 days of culture, CD4+ T cells were isolated with the EasySep CD4+ T cell isolation kit. PCR-confirmed SARS-CoV-2 infection had occurred in convalescent patients between March and December 2020, before the Alpha, Beta and Delta variants emerged in the United States. Half of the culture medium was replaced with fresh IL-2-containing medium on days 3 and 7. Unless noted otherwise, every peptide stimulation condition was cultured in triplicate wells. Using Ficoll-Paque Plus gradient centrifugation, PBMC were separated from whole blood and then either used fresh or cryopreserved at -140C. The QIAamp micro DNA kit was used to extract genomic DNA from the cultured CD4+ T cells.

The specimen was CD4+ T cells from PBMCs cultured without peptide, collected before COVID-19 vaccination. The sequence was obtained from a human donor who had a prior SARS-CoV-2 infection. Here the chain combines TRBV11-2 and TRBJ2-1; TRBD1 is possibly the D segment (5 matching bases). In nucleotide form, the sequence is TGTGCCAGCAGCTCCAGGGTCTTCTACAATGAGCAGTTCTTC. The encoded protein is CASSSRVFYNEQFF.